These 16 T cell receptor beta chains came from one sample sequenced in a study of blood T cell repertoires in COVID-19. Using immunoSEQ multiplex PCR, the repertoire was profiled, and TCRdb retains in-frame clones only, with some absent. The sample contains roughly 62,000 clones, around 90% of which appear only once. What was sequenced was peripheral blood. Receptors were obtained from a man in his 70s with acute or convalescent COVID-19.

In its sample, this clone was seen a few times. The genes are TRBV7-9 and TRBJ2-5, with D perhaps matching TRBD1 (6 bases). Between the trimmed V and J ends, which lost 1 base and 4 bases, there was a span of 13 bases. This CDR3 has 15 residues. Germline values: CDR1 SEHNR, CDR2 FQNEAQ (reference sequence). CDR3 amino acids: CASSLDLGATETQYF. CDR3 bases: TGTGCCAGCAGCTTAGATCTGGGGGCTACAGAGACCCAGTACTTC.

CDR3 bases: TGCGCCAGCAGCTTGGGGACAGATAGATCCTACGAGCAGTACTTC. It specifies CASSLGTDRSYEQYF. The genes are TRBV5-1 and TRBJ2-7; TRBD1 might be the D (6 bases). The CDR3 runs 15 residues. V lost 0 bases to trimming and J lost 1 base, with 11 bases between them. CDR1 is SGHRS, CDR2 YFSETQ, per germline.

This chain uses TRBV4-1 with TRBJ2-2, with TRBD2 identical over 11 bases. Looked up from germline, CDR1 is MGHRA and CDR2 is YSYEKL. Trimming at V came to 1 base and at J to 8 bases, leaving 12 bases not matched to a gene. This CDR3 has 18 amino acids. CDR3 sequence reads: CASSQVPPTSGSRGELFF. In DNA, the CDR3 is TGCGCCAGCAGCCAAGTCCCCCCAACTAGCGGGAGTAGGGGGGAGCTGTTTTTT.

The rearrangement uses TRBV9 and TRBJ2-7; the D gene is possibly TRBD1 (6 bases). The CDR3 runs to 15 residues. The V gene's germline CDR1 is SGDLS and CDR2 YYNGEE. The V end lost 0 bases, the J end lost 5 bases, and 15 bases lay between the germline ends. The CDR3 region has the DNA TGTGCCAGCAGCGTAGCTACAGGGTACCCTAACGAGCAGTACTTC. This translates into CASSVATGYPNEQYF.

The chain couples TRBV19 to TRBJ2-2; D gene uncertain. The CDR3 runs to 13 residues. Germline V lookup: CDR1 LNHDA, CDR2 SQIVND (reference sequence). V was clipped by 0 bases and J by 7 bases, with 6 bases between them. The CDR3 region is CASSIDLIGELFF. CDR3 nucleotides: TGTGCCAGTAGTATAGATCTTATCGGGGAGCTGTTTTTT.

This clone was counted between two and nine times. The chain has TRBV18 and TRBJ2-3, with 13 bases lining up with TRBD2. V lost 1 base, J lost 9 bases, and 10 bases stayed unmatched. The V gene's germline CDR1 is KGHSH and CDR2 LQKENI. CDR3 length: 17 residues. The CDR3 sequence is CASSPRTSGGPGRTQYF. Here the CDR3 DNA reads TGTGCCAGCTCACCACGGACTAGCGGGGGCCCTGGACGCACGCAGTATTTT.

The chain is built from TRBV5-6 and TRBJ2-3; TRBD2 agrees at 8 bases. V shed 0 bases and J 14 bases; nucleotides not matched to a gene: 14. From germline, CDR1 is SGHDT and CDR2 YYEEEE. CDR3 length: 15 amino acids. The DNA of the CDR3 is TGTGCCAGCAGCTTGGCCGTGGTTAGCGGGGCCCACCGGTATTTT. This sequence encodes CASSLAVVSGAHRYF.

This chain joins TRBV29-1 and TRBJ2-7; no clear D gene. This CDR3 is 12 amino acids long. Trimming shortened V by 0 bases and J by 4 bases, and 7 bases separated the two germline ends. The V gene's germline CDR1 is SQVTM and CDR2 ANQGSEA. For the CDR3, the DNA is TGCAGCGTTGAAGATCCCGGTTACGAGCAGTACTTC. This sequence encodes CSVEDPGYEQYF.

The V gene is TRBV3-1 (or the pseudogene TRBV3-2), the J gene TRBJ1-5, with a weak D call TRBD1 (5 bases). Germline CDR1 LGHDT, CDR2 YNNKEL (reference sequence). CDR3 length: 14 residues. The V gene lost 6 bases and the J gene lost 1 base, with 10 bases spanning the gap. The DNA for the CDR3 is TGTGCCAGCAGAAGATCAGGGAGCAATCAGCCCCAGCATTTT. It codes for CASRRSGSNQPQHF.

The chain has TRBV19 and TRBJ1-1; 8 positions match TRBD1. Germline trimming cut 7 bases from V and 1 base from J; bases unmatched to any gene: 5. The CDR3 has 14 amino acids. Germline V gene lookup returns CDR1 LNHDA and CDR2 SQIVND (reference sequence). The CDR3 here is CASIRDRGNTEAFF. The CDR3 nucleotides are TGTGCCAGTATTCGTGACAGGGGGAACACTGAAGCTTTCTTT.

The V call is TRBV12-3 or TRBV12-4, the J call TRBJ1-2; 8 nucleotides match TRBD1. The CDR3 spans 13 residues. The ends lost 6 bases at V and 4 bases at J; junction bases unmatched: 4. The CDR3 reads CASRNTGGYGYTF. As DNA, the CDR3 is TGTGCCAGCAGAAATACAGGGGGCTATGGCTACACCTTC.

CDR3 protein: CASSGDANVLTF. In DNA form, the CDR3 reads TGTGCCAGCTCGGGGGATGCCAACGTCCTGACTTTC. The chain couples TRBV2 to TRBJ2-6; possibly TRBD2 for D (6 bases). The CDR3 contains 12 residues. CDR1 and CDR2 (germline): SNHLY, FYNNEI. Between the trimmed V and J ends, which lost 8 bases and 7 bases, there was a span of 9 bases. The full variable domain, with the rest looked up from reference TRBV2 and TRBJ2-6, is EPEVTQTPSHQVTQMGQEVILRCVPISNHLYFYWYRQILGQKVEFLVSFYNNEISEKSEIFDDQFSVERPDGSNFTLKIRSTKLEDSAMYFCASSGDANVLTFGAGSRLTVL.

The chain combines TRBV5-1 with TRBJ2-2, with 9 nucleotides matching TRBD1. This CDR3 is 14 amino acids long. With 9 bases clipped from V and 2 bases from J, the junction kept 5 bases outside the gene matches. Germline CDR1 is SGHRS and CDR2 is YFSETQ. CDR3 region: CATRDRDNTGELFF. CDR3 DNA sequence: TGCGCCACCCGGGACAGGGATAACACCGGGGAGCTGTTTTTT.

The chain is built from TRBV7-2 and TRBJ1-3; 9 bases agree with TRBD1. The germline CDR1 and CDR2 sequences are SGHTA and FQGNSA. Trimming at V came to 5 bases and at J to 2 bases, leaving 7 bases not matched to a gene. The CDR3 has 16 residues. CDR3 sequence: CASSLTGTGTGNTIYF. The CDR3 DNA follows: TGTGCCAGCAGCCTCACAGGGACAGGGACTGGAAACACCATATATTTT.

CDR3 DNA sequence: TGTGCCAGCAGCTTAGTAGGGTCTAGCACATCCGAGCAGTACTTC. It specifies CASSLVGSSTSEQYF. The V and J genes are TRBV7-2 and TRBJ2-7, with D perhaps matching TRBD2 (5 bases). The V end lost 1 base, the J end lost 6 bases, and 16 bases lay between the germline ends. The CDR3 runs to 15 residues. Germline V gene data show CDR1 as SGHTA and CDR2 as FQGNSA.

The chain employs TRBV14 and TRBJ2-1; 13 positions match TRBD2. The CDR3 sequence is 16 residues long. Germline V gene data show CDR1 as SGHDN and CDR2 as FVKESK. V shed 4 bases and J 7 bases; nucleotides not matched to a gene: 7. CDR3 DNA: TGTGCCAGCAGCCTAACTACTAGCGGGAGGGCAAATGAGCAGTTCTTC. Translating it yields CASSLTTSGRANEQFF.